Sequencing of this T cell receptor (beta chain) was carried out in a study of T cell responses to AZD1222 COVID-19 vaccine. Study conclusions and caveats: The sample set comprised mostly white British donors with more females, and clonal diversity was possibly underestimated.

This table comes from immunoSEQ multiplex PCR, and its TCRdb copy is limited to in-frame clones, with some not included. The sample lists roughly 130,000 clones, roughly 90% occurring once. Trimming shortened V by 3 bases and J by 9 bases, and 12 bases separated the two germline ends. This CDR3 spans 13 amino acids. Turning to this clone: The antigen is not known.

V gene TRBV12-3 or TRBV12-4 combines with J gene TRBJ1-5; D unresolved. This receptor was identified in an adult in good health. Material: peripheral blood, obtained on day 0 of AZD1222 vaccination. The CDR3, as DNA: TGTGCCAGCAGTTTCGACGGACTATCGCCCCAGCATTTT. It specifies CASSFDGLSPQHF.